Below, 19 T cell receptor beta chains from the same sample are listed, as sequenced in a study of blood T cell repertoires in COVID-19. Clones were sequenced by immunoSEQ multiplex PCR, and TCRdb holds only the in-frame ones, with some missing. Here the sample spans 250,000 to 300,000 clones, about 90% being singletons. The sequencing sample was made of PBMCs or T cells enriched from blood (not recorded which). The receptors stem from a human donor in a cohort exposed to, infected with or recovered from COVID-19 (not recorded which). The donor label of this sample is uncertain.

The chain has TRBV7-9 and TRBJ2-5; TRBD2 matches 12 bases. In germline, CDR1 is SEHNR, CDR2 FQNEAQ (reference sequence). The V and J ends lost 5 bases and 7 bases, in that order; junction bases with no gene match: 14. This CDR3 has 17 residues. The CDR3 loop reads CASSPRLAGELGLTQYF. In DNA, the CDR3 is TGTGCCAGCAGCCCCAGACTAGCGGGGGAGCTGGGGTTGACCCAGTACTTC.

The rearrangement links TRBV5-8 to TRBJ1-2; D gene ambiguous. Germline V lookup: CDR1 SGHTS, CDR2 YDEGEE. V lost 0 bases to trimming and J lost 6 bases, with 21 bases between them. The CDR3 is 17 amino acids. CDR3: CASSLAPWGGFMDGYTF. As DNA, the CDR3 is TGTGCCAGCAGCTTGGCACCTTGGGGAGGATTTATGGATGGCTACACCTTC.

There are a few counts of this clone. The V gene is TRBV5-1, the J gene TRBJ2-5; TRBD2 agrees at 13 bases. This CDR3 spans 15 amino acids. Unmatched junction bases numbered 3, after V lost 6 bases and J lost 1 base. CDR1 SGHRS and CDR2 YFSETQ come from the germline V gene. CDR3 sequence (DNA): TGCGCCAGCACCACTAGCGGGGGGGCCCAAGAGACCCAGTACTTC. Translated, it gives CASTTSGGAQETQYF.

V usage is TRBV19 and J usage is TRBJ2-6; 9 nucleotides align to TRBD1. The ends lost 4 bases at V and 4 bases at J; junction bases unmatched: 5. CDR1 is LNHDA and CDR2 is SQIVND in the germline V gene (reference sequence). The CDR3 is made up of 16 amino acids. CDR3 loop: CASSTGTGTGANVLTF. CDR3 nucleotide sequence: TGTGCCAGTAGTACGGGGACAGGGACCGGGGCCAACGTCCTGACTTTC.

V gene TRBV19 combines with J gene TRBJ2-2; 9 nucleotides match TRBD1. With 4 bases clipped from V and 1 base from J, the junction kept 7 bases outside the gene matches. This CDR3 region has 17 residues. Germline V gene lookup returns CDR1 LNHDA and CDR2 SQIVND (reference sequence). The DNA of the CDR3 is TGTGCCAGTAGTACCTTACCGGGACAGGGGAACACCGGGGAGCTGTTTTTT. Protein: CASSTLPGQGNTGELFF. Looking up the rest from reference TRBV19 and TRBJ2-2 gives the full variable domain: DGGITQSPKYLFRKEGQNVTLSCEQNLNHDAMYWYRQDPGQGLRLIYYSQIVNDFQKGDIAEGYSVSREKKESFPLTVTSAQKNPTAFYLCASSTLPGQGNTGELFFGEGSRLTVL.

J is TRBJ1-1 and V is TRBV6-2 or TRBV6-3; 8 positions agree with TRBD1. Germline assignment: CDR1 MNHEY and CDR2 SVGEGT. CDR3 length: 15 amino acids. V was pared by 5 bases and J by 0 bases, with 5 bases of the junction left unmatched. The CDR3 coding sequence is TGTGCCAGCAGTCCGGACAGGGCCATGAACACTGAAGCTTTCTTT. This codes for CASSPDRAMNTEAFF.

The chain joins TRBV9 to TRBJ2-1; the D gene is possibly TRBD2 (5 bases). Per the germline V gene, CDR1 is SGDLS and CDR2 is YYNGEE. V gave up 3 bases and J gave up 3 bases, with 7 bases separating them. The CDR3 consists of 13 residues. CDR3 in amino acids: CASSEDFYNEQFF. The DNA of the CDR3 is TGTGCCAGCAGCGAGGACTTCTACAATGAGCAGTTCTTC.

The chain recombines TRBV19 with TRBJ1-1; D may be TRBD1 (5 bases). V dropped 10 bases and J dropped 0 bases, with 12 bases sitting between them. The CDR3 contains 13 residues. Looked up from germline, CDR1 is LNHDA and CDR2 is SQIVND (reference sequence). CDR3 region: CATRTPMNTEAFF. As DNA, the CDR3 is TGTGCCACTCGGACACCCATGAACACTGAAGCTTTCTTT.

The genes are TRBV9 and TRBJ2-1, with 7 bases lining up with TRBD2. Per the germline V gene, CDR1 is SGDLS and CDR2 is YYNGEE. The trim removed 9 bases at V and 2 bases at J, leaving 8 bases unmatched. The CDR3 totals 14 residues. The DNA for the CDR3 is TGTGCCACGGGAGGCCCCGGACCCTACAATGAGCAGTTCTTC. Translated: CATGGPGPYNEQFF.

This sequence joins TRBV19 and TRBJ2-3, with a tentative D call TRBD2 (5 bases). Trimming left V 0 bases short and J 3 bases short, with 16 bases between. This CDR3 spans 17 amino acids. Germline CDR1 reads LNHDA; CDR2 reads SQIVND (reference sequence). This CDR3 is CASSIEAPSTGTDTQYF. CDR3 DNA sequence: TGTGCCAGTAGTATAGAGGCCCCCTCGACGGGGACAGATACGCAGTATTTT.

The J gene is TRBJ2-6, the V gene TRBV3-1 (or the pseudogene TRBV3-2); D may be TRBD1 (7 bases). The V gene lost 0 bases and the J gene lost 4 bases, with 13 bases spanning the gap. The CDR3 is 17 residues long. The germline CDR1 and CDR2 sequences are LGHDT and YNNKEL (reference sequence). The CDR3 loop is CASSQDVEGAGANVLTF. The CDR3 nucleotides read TGTGCCAGCAGCCAAGATGTGGAGGGGGCCGGGGCCAACGTCCTGACTTTC.

The chain employs TRBV15 and TRBJ1-1, with unresolved D. Germline V gene lookup returns CDR1 LNHNV and CDR2 YYDKDF (reference sequence). Trimming took 1 base from V and 0 from J, leaving 6 bases between them. CDR3 length: 14 amino acids. CDR3 sequence: CATSRVRLNTEAFF. The DNA of the CDR3 is TGTGCCACCAGCAGAGTTCGTTTGAACACTGAAGCTTTCTTT.

The chain is built from TRBV19 and TRBJ1-1; TRBD1 matches at 9 bases. V lost 11 bases and J lost 5; bases outside the gene matches: 6. Per germline, CDR1 LNHDA and CDR2 SQIVND (reference sequence). The CDR3 sequence is 12 residues long. The CDR3, as DNA: TGTGCCGCCCAGGGACAGGGAACTGAAGCTTTCTTT. It translates to CAAQGQGTEAFF.

The rearrangement links TRBV19 to TRBJ1-1; TRBD1 aligns across 10 bases. The ends lost 5 bases at V and 8 bases at J; junction bases unmatched: 8. The CDR3 contains 14 residues. Germline values: CDR1 LNHDA, CDR2 SQIVND (reference sequence). CDR3 sequence reads: CASSSLGTGAEAFF. The CDR3 region has the DNA TGTGCCAGTAGTTCATTAGGGACAGGGGCGGAAGCTTTCTTT.

The chain has TRBV7-9 and TRBJ1-2, with 8 bases lining up with TRBD1. V gave up 1 base and J gave up 2 bases; unmatched junction bases: 6. The CDR3 loop spans 16 amino acids. Per germline, CDR1 SEHNR and CDR2 FQNEAQ (reference sequence). CDR3 sequence reads: CASSLEGGQGNYGYTF. In DNA form, the CDR3 reads TGTGCCAGCAGCTTAGAGGGCGGACAGGGAAACTATGGCTACACCTTC.

The chain recombines TRBV6-5 with TRBJ1-5, with 7 bases identical to TRBD1. CDR3 size: 15 residues. Germline CDR1 reads MNHEY; CDR2 reads SVGAGI. V shed 6 bases and J 2 bases; nucleotides not matched to a gene: 7. In nucleotides, the CDR3 is TGTGCCAGCAGAACAGGGGAAGGAGGCAATCAGCCCCAGCATTTT. Its protein product is CASRTGEGGNQPQHF.

The J gene is TRBJ2-2, the V gene TRBV5-1; 14 bases are shared with TRBD2. The CDR3 extends over 17 amino acids. The germline V gene has CDR1 SGHRS and CDR2 YFSETQ. With V trimmed by 2 bases and J by 4 bases, 4 bases remained unmatched. CDR3 protein: CASSFRTSGGITGELFF. Here the CDR3 DNA reads TGCGCCAGCAGCTTCAGGACTAGCGGGGGGATCACCGGGGAGCTGTTTTTT.

DNA of the CDR3: TGTGCCAGCAGCGGGGACAGCTTAAAACTGTTTTTT. Translating gives CASSGDSLKLFF. The chain carries TRBV5-6 and TRBJ1-4; 7 bases line up with TRBD1. This CDR3 is built from 12 residues. Unmatched junction bases numbered 4, after V lost 4 bases and J lost 10 bases. CDR1 and CDR2 from the germline V gene are SGHDT and YYEEEE.

The rearrangement links TRBV30 to TRBJ1-5; D not certain. V was clipped by 3 bases and J by 7 bases, with 10 bases between them. The germline V gene has CDR1 GTSNPN and CDR2 SVGIG (reference sequence). This CDR3 is built from 12 residues. The CDR3 sequence is CAWSGVGQPQHF. The CDR3 DNA reads as TGTGCCTGGAGCGGGGTCGGCCAGCCCCAGCATTTT.